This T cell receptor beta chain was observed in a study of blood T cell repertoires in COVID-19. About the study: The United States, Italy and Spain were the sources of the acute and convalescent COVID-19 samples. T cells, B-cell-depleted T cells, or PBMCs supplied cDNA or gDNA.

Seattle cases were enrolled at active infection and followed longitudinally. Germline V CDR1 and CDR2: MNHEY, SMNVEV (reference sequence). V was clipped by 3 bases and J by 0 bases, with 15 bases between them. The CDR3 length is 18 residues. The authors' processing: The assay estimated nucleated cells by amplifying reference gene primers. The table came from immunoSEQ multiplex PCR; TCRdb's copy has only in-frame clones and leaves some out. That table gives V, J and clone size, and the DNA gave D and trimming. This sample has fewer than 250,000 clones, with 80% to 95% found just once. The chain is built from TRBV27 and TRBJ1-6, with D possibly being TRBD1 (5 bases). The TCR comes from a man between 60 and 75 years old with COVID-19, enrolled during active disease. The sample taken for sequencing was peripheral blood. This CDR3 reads CASSFVQGRSSYNSPLHF. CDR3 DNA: TGTGCCAGCAGTTTCGTCCAGGGCCGGAGCTCCTATAATTCACCCCTCCACTTT.